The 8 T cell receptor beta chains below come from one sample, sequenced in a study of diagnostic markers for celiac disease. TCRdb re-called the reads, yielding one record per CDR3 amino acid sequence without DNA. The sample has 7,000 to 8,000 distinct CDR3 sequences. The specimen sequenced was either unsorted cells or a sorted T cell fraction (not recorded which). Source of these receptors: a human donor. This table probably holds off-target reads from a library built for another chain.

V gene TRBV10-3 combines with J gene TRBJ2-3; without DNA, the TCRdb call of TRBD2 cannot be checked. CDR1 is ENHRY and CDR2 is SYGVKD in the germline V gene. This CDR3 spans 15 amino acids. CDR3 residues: CAIRPRNSGEDTQYF.

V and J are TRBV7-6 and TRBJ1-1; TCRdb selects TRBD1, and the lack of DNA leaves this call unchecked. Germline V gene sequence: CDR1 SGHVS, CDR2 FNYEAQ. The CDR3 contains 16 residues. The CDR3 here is CASSRMGANMNTEAFF.

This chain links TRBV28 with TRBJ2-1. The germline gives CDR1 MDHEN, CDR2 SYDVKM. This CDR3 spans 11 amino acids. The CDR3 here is CASSWWDEQFF.

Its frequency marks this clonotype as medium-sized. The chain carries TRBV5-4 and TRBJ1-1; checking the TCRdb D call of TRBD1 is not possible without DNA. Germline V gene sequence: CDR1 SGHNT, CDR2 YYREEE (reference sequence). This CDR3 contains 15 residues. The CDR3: CASSFGGGLNTEAFF.

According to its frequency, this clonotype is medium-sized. CDR3 amino acids: CASSLGSQSTEAFF. This chain uses TRBV5-1 with TRBJ1-1. Per germline, CDR1 SGHRS and CDR2 YFSETQ. The CDR3 contains 14 residues.

This CDR3 reads CASSPDRRNEQFF. J is TRBJ2-1 and V is TRBV2; checking the TCRdb D call of TRBD1 is not possible without DNA. Germline values: CDR1 SNHLY, CDR2 FYNNEI. The CDR3 consists of 13 residues.

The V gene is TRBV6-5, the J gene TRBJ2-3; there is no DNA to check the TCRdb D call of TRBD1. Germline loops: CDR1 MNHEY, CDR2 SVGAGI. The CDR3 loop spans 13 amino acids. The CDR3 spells CASGTGGAYTQYF.

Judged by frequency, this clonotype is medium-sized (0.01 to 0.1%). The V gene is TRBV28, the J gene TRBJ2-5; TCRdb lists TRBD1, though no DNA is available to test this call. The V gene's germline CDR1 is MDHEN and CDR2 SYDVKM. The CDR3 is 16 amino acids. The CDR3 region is CASRTPGQGIQETQYF.